This TCR beta chain originates from a study of shared clonotypes between healthy human individuals. Broader study findings: Sampling involved blood alone; tissue repertoires likely differ.

Donors comprised healthy HIV-negative adults lacking recent acute infections or vaccinations. About 30,000 T cell genomes (roughly 0.2 ug DNA) went into each sorted-subset replicate. Profiling relied on immunoSEQ multiplex PCR, and the TCRdb table lists in-frame clones only, not all of them. The sample consists of about 2.4 million clones, 93% of them appearing once. Germline values: CDR1 GTSNPN, CDR2 SVGIG (reference sequence). Trimming shortened V by 5 bases and J by 1 base, and 13 bases separated the two germline ends. The CDR3 has 14 amino acids. As for this clone: Its antigen is as yet unknown.

The chain couples TRBV30 to TRBJ2-3; D call uncertain. The receptor's source is a man younger than 35 in good health. Some clones in this sample may be carry-over from other donors' samples. The specimen was naive CD4+ T cells from PBMCs. This sample's subset: CD45RA+ positively selected. The CDR3 sequence: CAWGRRSGTDTQYF. The CDR3 region has the DNA TGTGCCTGGGGTAGGCGGTCAGGCACAGATACGCAGTATTTT.